This TCR beta chain was captured in a study of blood T cell repertoires in COVID-19 (dated by TCRdb to about 2020). Background on the whole study: Samples covering the acute and convalescent phases of COVID-19 were provided by collaborators in the United States, Italy and Spain. The prospective study material was composed of cDNA or gDNA derived from T cells, B-cell-depleted T cells, or PBMCs. Subjects who had been exposed to COVID-19, were actively infected with it, or had recovered from it provided the deeply sampled blood TCRbeta repertoires that made up the dataset. The repertoires were made available in a free public database intended to serve as a resource for research on the immune response to SARS-CoV-2. The samples were drawn from two sources: the first 160 participants of the ongoing ImmuneRACE study, and 1,200 or so subjects contributed by 6 global collaborators. A de-identified subject ID, COVID-19 status, age in years and sex were almost always included in the sample metadata. Where available, HLA class I and class II types were taken from metadata supplied by the sample provider and were not determined by assay-based typing. Overall study results and their limits: Clinical and demographic metadata were provided uncurated, with the amount varying by source and participant.

In the prospective study, participants were about 18 to 100 years old, resided in fewer than 25 geographic areas of the United States, and were enrolled through a virtual design. To assign participants to cohorts, the prospective study relied on clinical history that participants themselves reported in a screening survey and a study questionnaire. Exposed participants had been in contact with someone with a PCR-confirmed or clinician-diagnosed COVID-19 case within 2 weeks of study entry. Each participant in the prospective study had whole blood, serum and a nasopharyngeal or oropharyngeal swab collected by mobile phlebotomists. Additional blood draws and questionnaires over an approximately 2-month period could optionally be provided by prospective study participants. Blood samples from the prospective study were shipped frozen or at room temperature prior to DNA extraction. The CDR3 has 17 amino acids, counting the end cysteine and phenylalanine. Solely the CDR3 DNA is kept, with 51 bases framed from the first base. From a lookup of the germline V gene, CDR1 and CDR2 are SGHRS and YFSETQ.

TCRbeta CDR3 regions were amplified from genomic DNA by means of the immunoSEQ Assay, a bias-controlled multiplex PCR. The study's own analysis went as follows. The number of nucleated cells in each sample was estimated by amplification of reference gene primers within the assay. To quantify the absolute abundance of each unique TCRbeta CDR3 rearrangement, sequence reads were collapsed and filtered. Productive Simpson clonality was computed per sample as the square root of Simpson's diversity index over productive rearrangements. This immuneACCESS table, as held by TCRdb, lists in-frame sequences with V and J called but not all clones. Of the missing ones, under half trace to an unresolved V gene in checked studies; the others have no known cause. The DNA was the basis for D and trimming; V, J and clone size are from that table. For this sample there are under 300,000 clones; 88% appear just once. In total, the top ten clones hold around 3.2% of the sample.

Points on this clone: Its antigen target is currently unknown. An end of the junction does not agree with germline; a read error may underlie this.

Here the chain combines TRBV5-1 and TRBJ2-5; TRBD2 fits 12 bases in the junction. The origin of this receptor is a middle-aged woman who had been exposed to COVID-19. What was sequenced was PBMCs or T cells enriched from blood (not recorded which). CDR3 region: CASSLGASGRAVETQYF. Here is the DNA: TGTGCCAGCAGCTTGGGGGCTAGCGGGAGGGCCGTAGAGACCCAGTACTTC.